The sequence of this T cell receptor beta chain was determined in a study of monozygotic twins with inflammatory bowel disease. As regards this clonotype: Its antigen is not identified.

The CDR3 contains 15 residues. The germline V gene has CDR1 SEHNR and CDR2 FQNEAQ (reference sequence). Per-sample cDNA came from eight separate reactions. cDNA encoding TCRalpha and TCRbeta underwent two nested PCRs of roughly 16 and 10 cycles, each of which was followed by bead purification. After re-calling the 5' RACE reads, TCRdb lists one entry per CDR3 protein, DNA absent. Its table lists 160,000 or so distinct CDR3 sequences. The study, taken as a whole, reports: TCRbeta inverse Simpson diversity was decreased in IBD patients versus healthy co-twins.

This sequence was found in a human donor with ulcerative colitis or Crohn's disease, or a healthy co-twin of an affected twin (not recorded which). The sample consisted of blood. The chain is built from TRBV7-9 and TRBJ2-7; as DNA is missing, the TRBD2 call by TCRdb cannot be tested. CDR3 sequence reads: CASSPRGLADYEQYF.